Sequencing of this T cell receptor beta chain was carried out in a study of blood T cell repertoires in COVID-19. As for the study in general: The samples span acute and convalescent COVID-19 from the United States, Italy and Spain. Sources were T cells, B-cell-depleted T cells, or PBMCs; the material itself was cDNA or gDNA.

Original handling: Estimates of nucleated cell counts were drawn from the amplification of reference gene primers. Here immunoSEQ multiplex PCR was the method, and the copy in TCRdb shows in-frame clones only, minus some. V and J calls and clone size are those listed in that table; D and trimming were worked out from the DNA. In the table there are over 70,000 clones, 65% to 90% of which are singletons. The ends lost 3 bases at V and 5 bases at J; junction bases unmatched: 3. The CDR3 runs to 16 residues. The germline gives CDR1 LGHNA, CDR2 YNFKEQ. The Seattle site enrolled patients during active infection and followed them longitudinally.

The receptor was derived from a man aged 25-40 years with COVID-19, enrolled during active disease. Sequencing was carried out using peripheral blood. The chain joins TRBV4-2 to TRBJ2-1; 14 bases fit TRBD2. The CDR3 region is CASSQPGLAGDNEQFF. CDR3 bases: TGTGCCAGCAGCCAGCCGGGACTAGCGGGAGACAATGAGCAGTTCTTC.